The clone carrying this T cell receptor beta chain was seen repeatedly, ten times or more. Its antigen is as yet unknown. The entry originates in a study of T-cell reconstitution after alpha-beta-depleted transplantation in children. Unique molecular identifiers were built into the TCRbeta library. Each CDR3 protein is one row after TCRdb ran MiXCR on the PCR reads. The repertoire holds 150,000 to 250,000 distinct CDR3 sequences, roughly 6% seen once, with about 5% in the top ten. Whole-study findings and limits: Newly made T cells mostly supplied T-cell counts and diversity one year after transplant. Reported findings indicate that, about two months after transplant, alpha-beta T cells came from several hundred expanded clones, which were derived from non-depleted graft cells. Surviving thymic progenitors and recipient T cells were the source of high TCRbeta diversity at day 60 in some patients.

The CDR3 is made up of 13 amino acids. Germline values: CDR1 DFQATT, CDR2 SNEGSKA (reference sequence). Trimming removed 3 bases at V and 8 bases at J, with 15 bases between. V usage is TRBV20-1 and J usage is TRBJ2-3; the D gene is possibly TRBD2 (5 bases). This sample comprised PBMCs, obtained before TCRalphabeta/CD19-depleted stem cell transplant. The receptor's source is a girl less than two years old with combined immunodeficiency, due to receive a stem cell transplant. CDR3 DNA sequence: TGCAGTGCTAGCCGAGGGCAGGCTACTACGCAGTATTTT. Translating it yields CSASRGQATTQYF.